This T cell receptor beta chain came from a study of cytomegalovirus exposure and HLA in healthy donors. V gave up 3 bases and J gave up 9 bases; unmatched junction bases: 8. This CDR3 spans 15 amino acids. Germline values: CDR1 LGHNA, CDR2 YNFKEQ. The primer mix had 60 Vbeta and 13 Jbeta primers. TCRdb's copy holds only in-frame clones and misses some; the assay was immunoSEQ multiplex PCR. This sample's clone table lists around 140,000 clones. Study-wide results and limits: Earlier analysis looked at TCR beta V segments, and most were productive about 90% or about 30% of the time.

Notes on this clone: Its antigen is unknown.

The sequence was obtained from a young man in good health and CMV-seronegative. Material: PBMCs. V gene TRBV4-2 combines with J gene TRBJ2-1; 10 bases align to TRBD1. CDR3 sequence reads: CASSHRDRGGGEQFF. The CDR3 DNA reads TGTGCCAGCAGCCACCGGGACAGGGGAGGTGGTGAGCAGTTCTTC.